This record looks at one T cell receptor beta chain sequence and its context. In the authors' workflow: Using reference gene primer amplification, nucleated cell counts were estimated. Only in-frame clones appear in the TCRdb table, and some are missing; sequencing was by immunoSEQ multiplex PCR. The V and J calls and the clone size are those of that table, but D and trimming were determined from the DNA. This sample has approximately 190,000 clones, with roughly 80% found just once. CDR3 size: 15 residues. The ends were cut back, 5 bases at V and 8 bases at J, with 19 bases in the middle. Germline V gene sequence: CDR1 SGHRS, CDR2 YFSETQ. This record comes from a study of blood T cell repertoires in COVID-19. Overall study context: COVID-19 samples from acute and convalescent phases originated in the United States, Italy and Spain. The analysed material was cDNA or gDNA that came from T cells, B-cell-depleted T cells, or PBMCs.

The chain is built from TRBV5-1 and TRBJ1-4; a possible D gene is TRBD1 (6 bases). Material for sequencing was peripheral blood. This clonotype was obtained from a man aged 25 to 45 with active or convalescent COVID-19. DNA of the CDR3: TGCGCCAGCAGTTCATCCGGACAGCCGATCGAAAAACTGTTTTTT. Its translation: CASSSSGQPIEKLFF.